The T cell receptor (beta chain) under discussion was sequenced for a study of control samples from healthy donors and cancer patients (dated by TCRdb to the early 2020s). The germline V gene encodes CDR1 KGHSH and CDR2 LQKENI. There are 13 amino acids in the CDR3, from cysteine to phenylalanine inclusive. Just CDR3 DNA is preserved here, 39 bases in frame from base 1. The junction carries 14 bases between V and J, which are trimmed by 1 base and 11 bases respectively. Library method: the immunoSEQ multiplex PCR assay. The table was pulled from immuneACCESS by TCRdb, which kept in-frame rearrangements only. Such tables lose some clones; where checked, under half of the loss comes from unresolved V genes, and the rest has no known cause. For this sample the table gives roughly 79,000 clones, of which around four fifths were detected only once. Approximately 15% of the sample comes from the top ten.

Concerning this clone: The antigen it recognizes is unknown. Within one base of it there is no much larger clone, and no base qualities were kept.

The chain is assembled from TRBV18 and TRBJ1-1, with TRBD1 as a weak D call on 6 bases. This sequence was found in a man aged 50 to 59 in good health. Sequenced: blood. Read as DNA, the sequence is TGTGCCAGCTCACCACGAAACAGGGAAGAGGCTTTCTTT. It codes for CASSPRNREEAFF.